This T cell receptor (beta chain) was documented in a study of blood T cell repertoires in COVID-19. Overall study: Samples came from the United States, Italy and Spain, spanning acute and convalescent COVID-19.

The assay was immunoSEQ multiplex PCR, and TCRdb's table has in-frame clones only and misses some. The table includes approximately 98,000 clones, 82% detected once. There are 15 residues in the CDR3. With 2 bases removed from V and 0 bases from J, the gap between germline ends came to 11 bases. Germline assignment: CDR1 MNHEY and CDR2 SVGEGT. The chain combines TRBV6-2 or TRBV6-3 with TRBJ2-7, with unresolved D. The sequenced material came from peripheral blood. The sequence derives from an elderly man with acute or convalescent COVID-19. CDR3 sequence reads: CASSYTSRASYEQYF. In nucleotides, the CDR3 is TGTGCCAGCAGTTACACCTCGCGAGCCTCCTACGAGCAGTACTTC.